This T cell receptor beta chain was captured by sequencing in a study of T cell responses to AZD1222 COVID-19 vaccine. The V gene lost 0 bases and the J gene lost 6 bases, with 2 bases spanning the gap. Germline assignment: CDR1 MNHNY and CDR2 SVGAGI (reference sequence). The CDR3 consists of 12 residues. Sequenced by immunoSEQ multiplex PCR; TCRdb stores in-frame clones only, minus some. The data contain about 110,000 clones, about 85% of them singletons. The chain employs TRBV6-6 and TRBJ1-4; D gene ambiguous. The TCR originated in an adult who received the AZD1222 COVID-19 vaccine. Sequencing was performed on peripheral blood, taken 28 days after the second AZD1222 dose. The CDR3 bases are TGTGCCAGCAGTTACTCCGATGAAAAACTGTTTTTT. Amino acid sequence: CASSYSDEKLFF.